Shown below are 14 T cell receptor beta chains from a single sample sequenced in a study of CD8+CD57+ T cells in acquired aplastic anemia (dated by TCRdb to 2016 to 2019). Sequenced using an Illumina HiSeq 2000. Genomic DNA served as template for TCR beta VDJ combination and CDR3 sequence profiling. Starting from the raw public reads, TCRdb applied fastp trimming at Q25, assembled clones with MiXCR and retained in-frame beta chains. Each CDR3 protein appears once, grouped with its most common genes and DNA. The sample table holds approximately 170,000 distinct CDR3 sequences, of which under 75% were seen once. The top ten clones comprise 35% to 50% of the sample. Sequencing was carried out using sorted CD4+, CD8+, or CD8+CD57+ T cells (not recorded which) from PBMCs. The receptor source for this set is a human donor in good health.

This sequence joins TRBV19 and TRBJ2-1; the D gene is possibly TRBD1 (6 bases). Trimming shortened V by 1 base and J by 8 bases, and 15 bases separated the two germline ends. Germline V CDR1 and CDR2: LNHDA, SQIVND (reference sequence). The CDR3 is 15 amino acids. The CDR3 region has the DNA TGTGCCAGTAGTATAGGCAGGGGTCCCCAAGATGAGCAGTTCTTC. This codes for CASSIGRGPQDEQFF.

This chain joins TRBV7-8 and TRBJ2-7; D is ambiguous. Trimming stripped 1 base from V and 2 bases from J, with 9 bases between. CDR1 is SGHVS and CDR2 is FQNEAQ in the germline V gene. The CDR3 runs to 14 residues. The CDR3: CASSLDEATYEQYF. The CDR3 DNA is TGTGCCAGCAGCTTAGATGAGGCTACCTACGAGCAGTACTTC.

The chain combines TRBV9 with TRBJ1-3; 8 bases are shared with TRBD1. J was trimmed by 0 bases and V by 5 bases; bases with no gene match: 1. The CDR3 totals 14 residues. Germline CDR1 reads SGDLS; CDR2 reads YYNGEE. This CDR3 reads CASSGTGSGNTIYF. The CDR3 coding sequence is TGTGCCAGCAGTGGGACAGGCTCTGGAAACACCATATATTTT.

V usage is TRBV4-2 and J usage is TRBJ2-1; D might be TRBD1 or TRBD2, each matching 7 bases. Germline V gene sequence: CDR1 LGHNA, CDR2 YNFKEQ. Trimming removed 2 bases at V and 3 bases at J, with 26 bases between. This CDR3 comprises 20 residues. The chain's CDR3 is CASSQSRTGLTRGIYNEQFF. CDR3 DNA: TGTGCCAGCAGCCAATCACGGACAGGCCTGACGCGGGGGATCTACAATGAGCAGTTCTTC.

The rearrangement links TRBV11-1 to TRBJ2-1; D perhaps matches TRBD1 (6 bases). V was trimmed by 5 bases and J by 3 bases, leaving 14 bases between them. Looked up from germline, CDR1 is SGHAT and CDR2 is FQDESV (reference sequence). CDR3 size: 15 residues. Here the CDR3 DNA reads TGTGCCAGCAGCGGTGGGGGCAATGTCTACAATGAGCAGTTCTTC. This gives the protein CASSGGGNVYNEQFF.

There are many counts of this clonotype. The chain combines TRBV5-8 with TRBJ1-3; 7 nucleotides match TRBD1. The J segment lost 6 bases and the V segment lost 4 bases, leaving 7 bases of the junction unmatched. From germline, CDR1 is SGHTS and CDR2 YDEGEE. The CDR3 covers 14 residues. CDR3 nucleotides: TGTGCCAGCAGCCGGGACAGTAGTCCAAACACCATATATTTT. Translation: CASSRDSSPNTIYF.

The J gene is TRBJ1-4, the V gene TRBV20-1; D is unclear. The germline V and J ends were trimmed by 6 bases and 6 bases, with 17 bases remaining between them. This CDR3 contains 14 residues. Germline values: CDR1 DFQATT, CDR2 SNEGSKA (reference sequence). Here the CDR3 reads CSASDSPKDEKLFF. The CDR3, as DNA: TGCAGTGCCTCGGACTCTCCGAAGGATGAAAAACTGTTTTTT.

The chain recombines TRBV5-1 with TRBJ1-2; maybe TRBD1 (5 bases). The CDR3 is 12 amino acids. Germline loops: CDR1 SGHRS, CDR2 YFSETQ. The V end lost 5 bases, the J end lost 11 bases, and 16 bases lay between the germline ends. The CDR3 protein is CASSRGSGGYTF. The CDR3 DNA reads as TGCGCCAGCAGTCGGGGAAGCGGGGGTTACACCTTC.

The chain links TRBV7-2 to TRBJ2-7, with 7 bases fitting TRBD2. With 5 bases clipped from V and 6 bases from J, the junction kept 7 bases outside the gene matches. There are 13 residues in the CDR3. Germline V gene data show CDR1 as SGHTA and CDR2 as FQGNSA. DNA for the CDR3: TGTGCCAGCAGCCAGGATCGGGGGGTCGAGCAGTACTTC. Amino acids: CASSQDRGVEQYF.

The V gene is TRBV2, the J gene TRBJ2-1; D remains unclear. Germline V gene data show CDR1 as SNHLY and CDR2 as FYNNEI. This CDR3 contains 16 residues. V lost 3 bases and J lost 0, with 12 bases in between. For the CDR3, the DNA is TGTGCCAGCAGTGACGCGACTGGCAGCTCCTACAATGAGCAGTTCTTC. It specifies CASSDATGSSYNEQFF.

The rearrangement uses TRBV29-1 and TRBJ2-1; a weak D match, TRBD1 (5 bases). CDR3 size: 13 residues. The germline gives CDR1 SQVTM, CDR2 ANQGSEA. Trimming took 0 bases from V and 13 from J, leaving 16 bases between them. DNA of the CDR3: TGCAGCGTTGAAGATCCTACAGGTTGGAATCAGTTCTTC. This codes for CSVEDPTGWNQFF.

V is TRBV2 and J is TRBJ2-7; 11 nucleotides agree with TRBD2. CDR1 and CDR2 from the germline V gene are SNHLY and FYNNEI. Trimming took 5 bases from V and 4 from J; bases not matched to a gene: 7. The CDR3 has 15 amino acids. The CDR3, as DNA: TGTGCCAGCAGTCAAGGGACTAGCGGCTTATACGAGCAGTACTTC. Its protein is CASSQGTSGLYEQYF.

This rearrangement joins TRBV24-1 to TRBJ2-5, with D maybe TRBD2 (6 bases). Germline assignment: CDR1 KGHDR and CDR2 SFDVKD. The CDR3 length is 15 residues. V was pared by 4 bases and J by 3 bases, with 14 bases between. The CDR3 DNA reads TGTGCCACCAGTGAGGAGGGCCGGTTGAAAGAGACCCAGTACTTC. Protein product: CATSEEGRLKETQYF.

This clonotype was found many times. The V call is TRBV4-2, the J call TRBJ2-7; TRBD2 matches at 13 bases. J was trimmed by 4 bases and V by 4 bases; bases with no gene match: 4. The CDR3 is 15 residues long. Germline assignment: CDR1 LGHNA and CDR2 YNFKEQ. The CDR3 loop reads CASSPGLAGVYEQYF. CDR3 bases: TGTGCCAGCAGCCCCGGACTAGCGGGAGTGTACGAGCAGTACTTC.